The 25 T cell receptor beta chains in this list originate from one sample, sequenced in a study of OX40 agonist ivuxolimab in advanced cancers. The data were produced by immunoSEQ multiplex PCR, yet TCRdb's version contains in-frame clones alone and is incomplete. The data show 63,000 or so clones, 84% seen once. The input for sequencing was CD4+ or CD8+ T cells sorted from blood, taken in a trial of the OX40 agonist ivuxolimab. Receptors were obtained from an adult with an advanced solid tumor such as melanoma, head and neck, liver or kidney cancer.

The J gene is TRBJ1-2, the V gene TRBV10-3; D may be TRBD1 (5 bases). The CDR3 has 14 residues. The germline gives CDR1 ENHRY, CDR2 SYGVKD. V was cut by 8 bases and J by 6 bases, with 19 bases left in between. CDR3 region: CAILQANGFDGYTF. CDR3 DNA: TGTGCCATCCTACAGGCAAATGGATTCGATGGCTACACCTTC.

This clone has a handful of counts. V is TRBV11-2 and J is TRBJ1-5, with D perhaps TRBD1 (6 bases). Trimming took 10 bases from V and 1 from J, leaving 29 bases between them. The CDR3 extends over 19 amino acids. CDR1 is SGHAT and CDR2 is FQNNGV in the germline V gene. CDR3 nucleotide sequence: TGTGCCAACCCGGCAGGGGAACAGGGCAACGCGAGAAGCAATCAGCCCCAGCATTTT. This translates into CANPAGEQGNARSNQPQHF.

The V call is TRBV5-6, the J call TRBJ2-1; TRBD2 matches at 10 bases. The CDR3 extends over 17 amino acids. Germline-derived CDR1 and CDR2 are SGHDT and YYEEEE. V gave up 2 bases and J gave up 5 bases; unmatched junction bases: 10. CDR3 region: CASSLKPGTSVHNEQFF. For the CDR3, the DNA is TGTGCCAGCAGCTTAAAACCCGGGACTAGCGTCCACAATGAGCAGTTCTTC.

This clone has more than one count but fewer than ten. This chain joins TRBV10-3 and TRBJ1-2; a weak D match, TRBD1 (6 bases). The length of the CDR3 is 14 residues. Germline V lookup: CDR1 ENHRY, CDR2 SYGVKD. V lost 4 bases to trimming and J lost 2 bases, with 11 bases between them. CDR3 DNA sequence: TGTGCCATCAGTGGGTTACAGGGCAACTATGGCTACACCTTC. It encodes CAISGLQGNYGYTF.

This clone was seen a few times. CDR3 region: CASSGTGGPNYGYTF. In DNA, the CDR3 is TGTGCCAGCAGTGGGACAGGGGGCCCCAACTATGGCTACACCTTC. The rearrangement uses TRBV6-5 and TRBJ1-2; TRBD1 aligns across 12 bases. Germline loops: CDR1 MNHEY, CDR2 SVGAGI. Trimming removed 5 bases from V and 2 bases from J; junction bases left unmatched: 3. CDR3 length: 15 amino acids.

V gene TRBV7-2 combines with J gene TRBJ2-7; 7 bases line up with TRBD1. V shed 0 bases and J 3 bases; nucleotides not matched to a gene: 17. CDR1 SGHTA and CDR2 FQGNSA come from the germline V gene. The CDR3 extends over 19 amino acids. The CDR3 coding sequence is TGTGCCAGCAGCTTAGCGAACCGCTTACAGGGGCCGCAAAGCTACGAGCAGTACTTC. Amino acid sequence: CASSLANRLQGPQSYEQYF.

The sample holds one count of this clone. The V call is TRBV27, the J call TRBJ2-3; D may match TRBD1 or TRBD2 (6 bases each). The germline V gene has CDR1 MNHEY and CDR2 SMNVEV (reference sequence). V lost 7 bases to trimming and J lost 0 bases, with 14 bases between them. This CDR3 has 15 residues. The CDR3 DNA reads TGTGCCAGCAACTTACAGGGACTCAGCACAGATACGCAGTATTTT. Protein product: CASNLQGLSTDTQYF.

This clone was found a few times. The chain employs TRBV28 and TRBJ1-3; 7 positions match TRBD1. The trim removed 5 bases at V and 3 bases at J, leaving 10 bases unmatched. There are 16 residues in the CDR3. Per the germline V gene, CDR1 is MDHEN and CDR2 is SYDVKM. CDR3 loop: CASSTTGVVGGNTIYF. As DNA, the CDR3 is TGTGCCAGCAGTACCACAGGGGTTGTAGGTGGAAACACCATATATTTT.

The CDR3 here is CASSLGQGESDTQYF. The CDR3 nucleotides read TGTGCCAGCAGCCTTGGACAGGGGGAATCAGATACGCAGTATTTT. The rearrangement uses TRBV7-9 and TRBJ2-3; TRBD1 matches 10 bases. V dropped 5 bases and J dropped 4; count of bases not matched to a gene: 6. This CDR3 comprises 15 residues. The germline gives CDR1 SEHNR, CDR2 FQNEAQ (reference sequence).

This chain connects TRBV7-2 to TRBJ2-5; 8 bases line up with TRBD2. CDR1 is SGHTA and CDR2 is FQGNSA in the germline V gene. The CDR3 has 14 amino acids. Trimming took 4 bases from V and 5 from J; bases not matched to a gene: 6. The chain's CDR3 is CASSSRGGRETQYF. CDR3 sequence (DNA): TGTGCCAGCAGCTCCCGGGGCGGGAGGGAGACCCAGTACTTC.

The J gene is TRBJ2-6, the V gene TRBV5-1; maybe TRBD1 (6 bases). The CDR3 has 13 residues. Germline CDR1 and CDR2: SGHRS and YFSETQ. Trimming cost V 4 bases and J 14 bases, with 16 bases left between them. The CDR3 sequence is CASSQNVGTFLTF. The CDR3 nucleotides read TGCGCCAGCAGCCAGAATGTTGGGACATTCCTGACTTTC.

The chain uses TRBV10-3 and TRBJ2-3; 7 bases match TRBD1. V dropped 6 bases and J dropped 2; count of bases not matched to a gene: 8. This CDR3 has 15 residues. CDR1 is ENHRY and CDR2 is SYGVKD in the germline V gene. In DNA, the CDR3 is TGTGCCATCAGCCCGGGACAGAGGTTCACAGATACGCAGTATTTT. Amino acid sequence: CAISPGQRFTDTQYF.

V and J are TRBV4-3 and TRBJ2-1; 9 bases agree with TRBD1. J gave up 8 bases and V 4 bases, and 9 bases lay outside the gene matches. Per the germline V gene, CDR1 is LGHNA and CDR2 is YSLEER. The CDR3 covers 15 residues. The CDR3 region has the DNA TGCGCCAGCAGCCCTGAGGGGACAGGGTACGATGAGCAGTTCTTC. Its protein product is CASSPEGTGYDEQFF.

This clone has a single count. V usage is TRBV7-9 and J usage is TRBJ2-7, with 7 bases that match TRBD1. This CDR3 spans 14 amino acids. Germline CDR1 SEHNR, CDR2 FQNEAQ (reference sequence). With V trimmed by 5 bases and J by 1 base, 5 bases remained unmatched. The CDR3: CASSPRTGSYEQYF. The DNA for the CDR3 is TGTGCCAGCAGCCCTAGGACAGGATCCTACGAGCAGTACTTC.

V usage is TRBV9 and J usage is TRBJ2-6; possible D gene TRBD2, 7 bases. V was clipped by 2 bases and J by 1 base, with 16 bases between them. Germline values: CDR1 SGDLS, CDR2 YYNGEE. CDR3 length: 18 residues. CDR3 bases: TGTGCCAGCAGCGTCGTGGGGGGGGCCGGTTCTGGGGCCAACGTCCTGACTTTC. This sequence encodes CASSVVGGAGSGANVLTF.

This clone was seen more than once but under ten times. This chain links TRBV29-1 with TRBJ2-7, with 9 bases identical to TRBD1. CDR1 is SQVTM and CDR2 is ANQGSEA in the germline V gene. This CDR3 is 15 amino acids long. The junction had 10 bases not matched to a gene; V was cut back by 3 bases and J by 4 bases. Here the CDR3 reads CSVEGLFGQGYEQYF. The CDR3 bases are TGCAGCGTTGAGGGCTTGTTTGGACAGGGGTACGAGCAGTACTTC.

This rearrangement joins TRBV18 to TRBJ2-1; D possibly uses TRBD1 or TRBD2 (5 bases each). The V end was cut by 0 bases, the J end by 8 bases, with 8 bases between. Germline CDR1 reads KGHSH; CDR2 reads LQKENI. The CDR3 is 13 residues long. The CDR3 sequence: CASSPPGTYEQFF. The CDR3 DNA sequence: TGTGCCAGCTCACCACCCGGGACCTATGAGCAGTTCTTC.

The gene calls are TRBV6-4 and TRBJ2-3; 10 bases match TRBD2. The germline CDR1 and CDR2 sequences are MRHNA and SNTAGT. This CDR3 region has 15 residues. V lost 3 bases and J lost 6; bases outside the gene matches: 6. CDR3 nucleotides: TGTGCCAGCAGTGAAGGAGCGGGGGGGCCGGATACGCAGTATTTT. This codes for CASSEGAGGPDTQYF.

The rearrangement joins TRBV2 to TRBJ2-5, with D possibly called TRBD1 or TRBD2 (6 bases each). Germline loops: CDR1 SNHLY, CDR2 FYNNEI. The CDR3 spans 13 residues. The V end was cut by 6 bases, the J end by 9 bases, with 17 bases between. As DNA, the CDR3 is TGTGCCAGCAGCGCGACAGGACCGGGGGCCCAGTACTTC. Translation: CASSATGPGAQYF.

V is TRBV19 and J is TRBJ2-7, with 9 bases aligning to TRBD1. This CDR3 is built from 15 residues. The V gene end was trimmed by 4 bases and the J gene end by 1 base; junction bases not matched to a gene: 5. Germline V gene sequence: CDR1 LNHDA, CDR2 SQIVND (reference sequence). In nucleotides, the CDR3 is TGTGCCAGTAGTAGGGGACAGGGTAGGTCCTACGAGCAGTACTTC. It specifies CASSRGQGRSYEQYF.

The chain employs TRBV5-4 and TRBJ2-1; maybe TRBD1 (5 bases). There are 14 residues in the CDR3. Trimming took off 2 bases at V and 5 bases at J, with 11 bases between the two ends. In germline, CDR1 is SGHNT, CDR2 YYREEE (reference sequence). CDR3 nucleotides: TGTGCCAGCAGCTTCTTCCAGGGCGACAATGAGCAGTTCTTC. Protein: CASSFFQGDNEQFF.

V usage is TRBV18 and J usage is TRBJ1-5, with a tentative D call TRBD1 (6 bases). Germline V lookup: CDR1 KGHSH, CDR2 LQKENI. V was cut by 0 bases and J by 7 bases, with 13 bases left in between. There are 15 residues in the CDR3. The CDR3 sequence: CASSPPGGEKQPQHF. The CDR3 DNA is TGTGCCAGCTCACCACCAGGGGGGGAAAAGCAGCCCCAGCATTTT.

This clone has just one count. The rearrangement links TRBV2 to TRBJ2-3; tentatively, D is TRBD2 (7 bases). Germline CDR1 and CDR2: SNHLY and FYNNEI. The V and J ends lost 6 bases and 6 bases respectively, with 16 bases between them. The CDR3 runs 14 residues. DNA of the CDR3: TGTGCCAGCAGCCTGACGGGGGGCAAGGATACGCAGTATTTT. Translating it yields CASSLTGGKDTQYF.

This clone has only a few counts. This sequence joins TRBV5-1 and TRBJ1-1, with D unclear. Trimming took off 0 bases at V and 1 base at J, with 10 bases between the two ends. The CDR3 covers 15 residues. The germline CDR1 and CDR2 sequences are SGHRS and YFSETQ. CDR3 sequence (DNA): TGCGCCAGCAGCTTGGACTTGGCCGGGAACACTGAAGCTTTCTTT. It encodes CASSLDLAGNTEAFF.

This sequence joins TRBV6-6 and TRBJ1-6, with a tentative D call TRBD1 (6 bases). Trimming pared 5 bases from V and 6 bases from J, leaving 14 bases between. The CDR3 totals 15 residues. Germline V gene sequence: CDR1 MNHNY, CDR2 SVGAGI (reference sequence). CDR3 amino acids: CASSLRDTANSPLHF. CDR3 bases: TGTGCCAGCAGTCTCCGGGACACGGCTAATTCACCCCTCCACTTT.